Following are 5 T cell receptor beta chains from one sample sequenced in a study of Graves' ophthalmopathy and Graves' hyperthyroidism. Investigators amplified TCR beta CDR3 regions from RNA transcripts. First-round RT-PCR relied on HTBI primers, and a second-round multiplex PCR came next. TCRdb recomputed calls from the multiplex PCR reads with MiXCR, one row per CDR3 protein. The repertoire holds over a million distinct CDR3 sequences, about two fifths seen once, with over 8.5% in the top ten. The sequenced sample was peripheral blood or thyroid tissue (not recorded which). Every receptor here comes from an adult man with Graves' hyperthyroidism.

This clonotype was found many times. CDR3 amino acids: CASSQGPFSNQPQHF. CDR3 nucleotides: TGCGCCAGCAGCCAAGGGCCGTTTAGCAATCAGCCCCAGCATTTT. This rearrangement joins TRBV4-1 to TRBJ1-5, with D hard to call. CDR1 is MGHRA, CDR2 YSYEKL, per germline. The CDR3 totals 15 residues. Trimming removed 1 base from V and 0 bases from J, with 7 bases in between.

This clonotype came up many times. The CDR3 DNA sequence: TGTGCCATCACCTCGGGACAGGGGGTAGGGGCTAACTATGGCTACACCTTC. This codes for CAITSGQGVGANYGYTF. The chain employs TRBV10-3 and TRBJ1-2; 11 bases are a match to TRBD1. This CDR3 is built from 17 residues. The germline V gene has CDR1 ENHRY and CDR2 SYGVKD. With 7 bases clipped from V and 0 bases from J, the junction kept 10 bases outside the gene matches.

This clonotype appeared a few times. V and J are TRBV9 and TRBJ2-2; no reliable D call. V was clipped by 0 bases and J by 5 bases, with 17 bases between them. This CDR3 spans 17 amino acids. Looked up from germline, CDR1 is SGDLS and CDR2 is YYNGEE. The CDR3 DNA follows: TGTGCCAGCAGCGTAGCTTTAGTGGGGTCTCCTACCGGGGAGCTGTTTTTT. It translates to CASSVALVGSPTGELFF.

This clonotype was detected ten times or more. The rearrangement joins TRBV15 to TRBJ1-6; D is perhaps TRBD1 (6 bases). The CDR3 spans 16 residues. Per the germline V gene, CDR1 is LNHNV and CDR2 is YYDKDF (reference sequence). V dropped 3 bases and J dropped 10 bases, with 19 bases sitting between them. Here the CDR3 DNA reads TGTGCCACCAGCAGGAAGGTGGCAGGGGAACGGTCACCCCTCCACTTT. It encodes CATSRKVAGERSPLHF. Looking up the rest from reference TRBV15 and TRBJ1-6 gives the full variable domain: DAMVIQNPRYQVTQFGKPVTLSCSQTLNHNVMYWYQQKSSQAPKLLFHYYDKDFNNEADTPDNFQSRRPNTSFCFLDIRSPGLGDTAMYLCATSRKVAGERSPLHFGNGTRLTVT.

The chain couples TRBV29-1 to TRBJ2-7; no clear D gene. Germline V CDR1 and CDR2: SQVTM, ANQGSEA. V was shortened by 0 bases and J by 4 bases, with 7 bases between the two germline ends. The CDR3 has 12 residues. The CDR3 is CSVEDRKYEQYF. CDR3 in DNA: TGCAGCGTTGAAGATCGCAAATACGAGCAGTACTTC.